The source of this TCR beta chain is a study of CXCR3-negative and CXCR3-positive naive CD8 T cells. Study-wide findings and caveats: Naive CXCR3-positive and CXCR3-negative cells shared TRBV-TRBJ usage; memory cells diverged. With CXCR3 expression partially decreased after cryopreservation, most assays relied on fresh PBMCs.

The CDR3 runs 16 residues. Germline CDR1 is DFQATT and CDR2 is SNEGSKA (reference sequence). The authors prepared UMI-labeled TRB cDNA libraries by 5' RACE. Following a re-call of the 5' RACE reads, TCRdb has one entry per CDR3 protein and lacks DNA. The listing contains about 39,000 distinct CDR3 sequences. Comment on this clonotype: As yet, its antigen is unknown.

The TCR comes from a human donor in good health. Some clones in this sample may be carry-over from other donors' samples. V usage is TRBV20-1 and J usage is TRBJ2-7; TCRdb designates TRBD2, a call that cannot be tested without DNA. The sequencing input was memory CD8+ T cells from blood. The CDR3 loop is CSARPVGRGGAYEQYF.